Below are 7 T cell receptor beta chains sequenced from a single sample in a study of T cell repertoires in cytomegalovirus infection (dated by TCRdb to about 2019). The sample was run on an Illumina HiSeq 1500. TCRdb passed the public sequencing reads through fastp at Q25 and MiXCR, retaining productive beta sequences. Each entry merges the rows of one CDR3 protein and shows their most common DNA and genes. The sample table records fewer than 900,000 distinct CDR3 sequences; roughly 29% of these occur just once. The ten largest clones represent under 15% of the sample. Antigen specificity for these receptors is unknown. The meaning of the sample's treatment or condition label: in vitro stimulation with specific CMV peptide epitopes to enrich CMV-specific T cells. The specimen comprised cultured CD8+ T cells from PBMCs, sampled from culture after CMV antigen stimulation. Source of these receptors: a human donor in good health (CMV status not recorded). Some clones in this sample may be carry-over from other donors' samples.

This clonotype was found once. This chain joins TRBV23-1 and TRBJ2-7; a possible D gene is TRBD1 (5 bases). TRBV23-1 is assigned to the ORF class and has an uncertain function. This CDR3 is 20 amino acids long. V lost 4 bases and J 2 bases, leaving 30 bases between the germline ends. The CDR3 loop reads CASSPISIGAIGYHPYEQYV. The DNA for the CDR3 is TGCGCCAGCAGTCCGATTTCAATAGGGGCGATCGGATATCACCCCTACGAGCAGTACGTC.

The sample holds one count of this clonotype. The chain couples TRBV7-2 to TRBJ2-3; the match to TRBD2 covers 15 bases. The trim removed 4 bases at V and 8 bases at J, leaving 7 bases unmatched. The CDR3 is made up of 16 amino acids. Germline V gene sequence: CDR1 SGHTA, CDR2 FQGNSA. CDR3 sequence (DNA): TGTGCCAGCAGCTCCTCACCGGGACTAGCGGGGGGTACGCAGTATTTT. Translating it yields CASSSSPGLAGGTQYF. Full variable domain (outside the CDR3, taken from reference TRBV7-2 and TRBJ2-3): GAGVSQSPSNKVTEKGKDVELRCDPISGHTALYWYRQSLGQGLEFLIYFQGNSAPDKSGLPSDRFSAERTGGSVSTLTIQRTQQEDSAVYLCASSSSPGLAGGTQYFGPGTRLTVL.

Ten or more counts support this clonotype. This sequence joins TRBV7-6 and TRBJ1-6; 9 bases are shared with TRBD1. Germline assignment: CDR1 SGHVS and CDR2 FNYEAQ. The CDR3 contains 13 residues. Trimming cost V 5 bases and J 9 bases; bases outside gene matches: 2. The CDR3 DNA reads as TGTGCCAGCAGCGGGACAGGGCTTTCACCCCTCCACTTT. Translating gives CASSGTGLSPLHF. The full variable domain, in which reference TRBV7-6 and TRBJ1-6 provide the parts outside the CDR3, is GAGVSQSPRYKVTKRGQDVALRCDPISGHVSLYWYRQALGQGPEFLTYFNYEAQQDKSGLPNDRFSAERPEGSISTLTIQRTEQRDSAMYRCASSGTGLSPLHFGNGTRLTVT.

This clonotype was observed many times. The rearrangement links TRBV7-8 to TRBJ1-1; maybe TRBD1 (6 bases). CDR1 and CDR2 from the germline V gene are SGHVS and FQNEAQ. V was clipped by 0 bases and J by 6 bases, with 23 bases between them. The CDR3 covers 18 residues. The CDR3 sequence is CASSLAGGKGGRSAEAFF. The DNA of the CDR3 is TGTGCCAGCAGCTTAGCTGGGGGCAAGGGGGGGAGGAGCGCTGAAGCTTTCTTT.

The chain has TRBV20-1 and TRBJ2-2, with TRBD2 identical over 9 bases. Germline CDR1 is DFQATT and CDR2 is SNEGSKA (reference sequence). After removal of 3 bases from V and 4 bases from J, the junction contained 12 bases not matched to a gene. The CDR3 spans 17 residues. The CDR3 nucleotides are TGCAGTGCTAGGTCGCCGGGACTAGCATCAGTCACCGGGGAGCTGTTTTTT. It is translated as CSARSPGLASVTGELFF.

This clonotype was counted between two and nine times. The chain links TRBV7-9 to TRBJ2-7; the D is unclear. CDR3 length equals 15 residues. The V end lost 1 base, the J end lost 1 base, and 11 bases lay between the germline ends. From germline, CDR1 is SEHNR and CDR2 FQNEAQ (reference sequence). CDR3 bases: TGTGCCAGCAGCTTAGAAGAGGTCGGTTCCTACGAGCAGTACGTC. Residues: CASSLEEVGSYEQYV.

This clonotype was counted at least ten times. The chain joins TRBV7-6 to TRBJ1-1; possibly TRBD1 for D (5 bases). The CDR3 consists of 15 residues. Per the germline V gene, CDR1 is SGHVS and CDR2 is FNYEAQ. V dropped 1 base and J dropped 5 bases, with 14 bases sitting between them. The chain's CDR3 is CASSLVAGVKTEAFF. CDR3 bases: TGTGCCAGCAGCTTAGTAGCGGGGGTTAAGACTGAAGCTTTCTTT.